A single sample is the source of the 11 T cell receptor beta chains below, sequenced in a study of post-analysis software for immune sequencing data. These receptors' antigens are unknown. Libraries were made from TCR beta cDNA, and they carried unique molecular identifiers. MiXCR, applied by TCRdb to the PCR reads, yields one record per CDR3 protein. The sample records fewer than 600,000 distinct CDR3 sequences, under 55% being singletons. Study-wide results and limits: About five TRBV segments were more frequent in patients than controls; TRBV5-6, TRBV5-1 and TRBV20-1 belonged to this group.

The sequencing sample was made of blood. The receptors come from a girl aged 10 to 17 with multiple sclerosis.

On this clonotype itself: A read error is possible here, since a much larger clone lies one base away. The chain has TRBV12-3 or TRBV12-4 and TRBJ2-5; TRBD1 matches at 12 bases. CDR3 size: 15 residues. Here the CDR3 reads CARSPGTGGAETQYF. The CDR3 DNA reads as TGTGCCCGCAGTCCCGGGACAGGGGGCGCGGAGACCCAGTACTTC.

V is TRBV10-3 and J is TRBJ1-3; 7 nucleotides match TRBD1. Trimming at V came to 0 bases and at J to 0 bases, leaving 5 bases not matched to a gene. The CDR3 covers 17 residues. Germline lookup yields CDR1 ENHRY and CDR2 SYGVKD. CDR3 region: CAISESWDSTSGNTIYF. CDR3 bases: TGTGCCATCAGTGAGTCTTGGGACAGTACCTCTGGAAACACCATATATTTT.

The rearrangement links TRBV5-1 to TRBJ2-5, with D possibly TRBD2 on 6 matching bases. The CDR3 is 16 residues long. In germline, CDR1 is SGHRS, CDR2 YFSETQ. V dropped 3 bases and J dropped 4 bases, with 19 bases sitting between them. In DNA, the CDR3 is TGCGCCAGCAGCTCGCCGGGGCGGGGAGACGGAGAGACCCAGTACTTC. Translation: CASSSPGRGDGETQYF.

A word on this clonotype: One end of the junction is discordant with germline, which a read error may explain. V is TRBV5-5 and J is TRBJ2-5; the D is unclear. The V gene's germline CDR1 is SGHKS and CDR2 YYEKEE (reference sequence). The CDR3 length is 15 residues. CDR3 loop: CAGSFYQTVQETQYF. In DNA, the CDR3 is TGTGCCGGCAGCTTTTACCAAACCGTCCAAGAGACCCAGTACTTC.

J is TRBJ2-1 and V is TRBV6-5; D tentatively fits TRBD1 or TRBD2 (5 bases each). CDR1 is MNHEY, CDR2 SVGAGI, per germline. The V end was cut by 6 bases, the J end by 9 bases, with 21 bases between. There are 15 residues in the CDR3. The CDR3 DNA reads as TGTGCCAGCAGCGCGTCTCCGGGACCCCAGGGTGAGCAGTTCTTC. Its protein product is CASSASPGPQGEQFF.

This clonotype has a handful of counts. J is TRBJ2-1 and V is TRBV10-3; maybe TRBD2 (5 bases). Germline loops: CDR1 ENHRY, CDR2 SYGVKD. The CDR3 sequence is 15 residues long. Trimming removed 7 bases at V and 1 base at J, with 14 bases between. CDR3 DNA sequence: TGTGCCATCATTCGTGGTAGCGCTTCCTACAATGAGCAGTTCTTC. It is translated as CAIIRGSASYNEQFF.

This chain links TRBV3-1 with TRBJ1-3; the D is unclear. This CDR3 is 14 amino acids long. Germline V gene sequence: CDR1 LGHDT, CDR2 YNNKEL (reference sequence). Trimming removed 4 bases at V and 0 bases at J, with 7 bases between. The CDR3 region is CASSPTGSGNTIYF. The CDR3 DNA sequence: TGTGCCAGCAGCCCGACGGGCTCTGGAAACACCATATATTTT.

This rearrangement joins TRBV6-5 to TRBJ2-3; D is possibly TRBD2 (6 bases). The V end was cut by 3 bases, the J end by 0 bases, with 10 bases between. Looked up from germline, CDR1 is MNHEY and CDR2 is SVGAGI. The CDR3 loop spans 15 amino acids. DNA for the CDR3: TGTGCCAGCAGTTATGGCCTAGCGAGCACAGATACGCAGTATTTT. Protein sequence: CASSYGLASTDTQYF.

The chain uses TRBV13 and TRBJ2-3; D not certain. Germline assignment: CDR1 PRHDT and CDR2 FYEKMQ (reference sequence). The V end lost 5 bases, the J end lost 3 bases, and 15 bases lay between the germline ends. This CDR3 is built from 15 residues. The CDR3 bases are TGTGCCAGCAGCCGCACGGGTGCGGATACAGATACGCAGTATTTT. Protein sequence: CASSRTGADTDTQYF.

In this sample, this clonotype turned up a few times. The chain employs TRBV7-2 and TRBJ1-1; 7 positions match TRBD1. The V segment lost 2 bases and the J segment 8 bases; nucleotides outside the gene matches: 8. This CDR3 comprises 14 residues. Germline CDR1 is SGHTA and CDR2 is FQGNSA. In nucleotides, the CDR3 is TGTGCCAGCAGCTTATCGACAGGGCGCCGCGAAGCTTTCTTT. It translates to CASSLSTGRREAFF.

V usage is TRBV10-1 and J usage is TRBJ2-2, with TRBD2 matching 12 bases. The length of the CDR3 is 18 residues. Germline lookup yields CDR1 WNHNN and CDR2 SYGVQD (reference sequence). Losses at the gene ends were 4 bases for V and 7 bases for J; bases not matched to a gene: 13. CDR3 protein: CASSGISGLAGNYGELFF. CDR3 DNA: TGCGCCAGCAGTGGCATCTCCGGACTAGCGGGGAATTACGGGGAGCTGTTTTTT.